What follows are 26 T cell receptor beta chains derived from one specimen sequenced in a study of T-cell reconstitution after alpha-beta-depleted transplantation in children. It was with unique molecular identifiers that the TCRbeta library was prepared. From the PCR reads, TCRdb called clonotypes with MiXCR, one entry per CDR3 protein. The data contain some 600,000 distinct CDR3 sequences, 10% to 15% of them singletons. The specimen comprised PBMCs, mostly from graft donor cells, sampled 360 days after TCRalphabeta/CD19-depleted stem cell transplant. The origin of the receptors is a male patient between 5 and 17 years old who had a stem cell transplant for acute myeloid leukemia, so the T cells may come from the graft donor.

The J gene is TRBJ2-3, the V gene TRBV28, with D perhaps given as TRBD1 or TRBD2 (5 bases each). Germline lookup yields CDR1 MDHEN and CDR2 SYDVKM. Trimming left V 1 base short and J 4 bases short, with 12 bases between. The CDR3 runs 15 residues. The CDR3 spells CASSLFPPGPDTQYF. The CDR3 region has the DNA TGTGCCAGCAGTTTATTCCCCCCGGGACCAGATACGCAGTATTTT.

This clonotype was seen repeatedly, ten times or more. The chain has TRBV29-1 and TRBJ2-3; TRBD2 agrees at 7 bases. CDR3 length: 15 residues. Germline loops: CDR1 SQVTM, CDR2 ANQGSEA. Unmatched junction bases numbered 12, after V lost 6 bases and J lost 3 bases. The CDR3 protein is CSVSSGMQVTDTQYF. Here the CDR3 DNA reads TGCAGCGTCTCGAGCGGGATGCAAGTGACAGATACGCAGTATTTT.

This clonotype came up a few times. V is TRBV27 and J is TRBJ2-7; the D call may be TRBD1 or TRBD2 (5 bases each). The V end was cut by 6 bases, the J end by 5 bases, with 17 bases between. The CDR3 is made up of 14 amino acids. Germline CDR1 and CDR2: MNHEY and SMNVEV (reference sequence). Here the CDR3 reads CASSGPRGTNEQYF. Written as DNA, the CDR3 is TGTGCCAGCAGCGGACCGAGAGGGACCAACGAGCAGTACTTC.

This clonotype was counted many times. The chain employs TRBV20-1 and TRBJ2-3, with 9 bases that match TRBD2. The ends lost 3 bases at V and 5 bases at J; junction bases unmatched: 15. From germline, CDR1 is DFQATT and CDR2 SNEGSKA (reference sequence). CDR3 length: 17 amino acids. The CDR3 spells CSASPPLAGRALDTQYF. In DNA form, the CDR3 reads TGCAGTGCTAGCCCCCCTCTAGCGGGACGGGCCCTAGATACGCAGTATTTT.

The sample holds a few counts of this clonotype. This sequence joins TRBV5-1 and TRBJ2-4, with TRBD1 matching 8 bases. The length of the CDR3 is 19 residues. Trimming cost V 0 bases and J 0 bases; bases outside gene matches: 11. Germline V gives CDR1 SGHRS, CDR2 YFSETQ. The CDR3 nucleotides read TGCGCCAGCAGCTTGGGGACAGGGTTCGGAAGCCTAGCCAAAAACATTCAGTACTTC. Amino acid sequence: CASSLGTGFGSLAKNIQYF.

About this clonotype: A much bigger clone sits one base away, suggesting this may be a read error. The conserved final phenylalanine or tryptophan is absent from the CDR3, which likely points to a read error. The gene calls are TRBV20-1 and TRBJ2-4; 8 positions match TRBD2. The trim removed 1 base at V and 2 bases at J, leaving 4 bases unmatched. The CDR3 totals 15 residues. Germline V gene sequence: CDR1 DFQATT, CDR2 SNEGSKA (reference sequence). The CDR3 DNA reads TGCAGTGCTAGAGGGCGGGAGGTAACCAAAAACATTCAGTACTCC. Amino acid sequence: CSARGREVTKNIQYS.

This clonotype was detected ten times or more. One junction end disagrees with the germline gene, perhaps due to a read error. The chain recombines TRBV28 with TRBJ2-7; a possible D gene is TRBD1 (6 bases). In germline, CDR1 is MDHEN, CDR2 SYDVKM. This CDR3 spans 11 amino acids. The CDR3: CASSRDRSLHF. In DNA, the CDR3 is TGTGCCAGCAGTCGCGACAGGTCACTCCACTTC. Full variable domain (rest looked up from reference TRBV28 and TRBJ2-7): DVKVTQSSRYLVKRTGEKVFLECVQDMDHENMFWYRQDPGLGLRLIYFSYDVKMKEKGDIPEGYSVSREKKERFSLILESASTNQTSMYLCASSRDRSLHFGPGTRLTVT.

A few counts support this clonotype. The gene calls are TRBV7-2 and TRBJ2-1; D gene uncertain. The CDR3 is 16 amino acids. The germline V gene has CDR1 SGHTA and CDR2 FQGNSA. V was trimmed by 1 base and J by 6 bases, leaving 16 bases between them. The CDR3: CASSLGGAVRINEQFF. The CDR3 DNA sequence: TGTGCCAGCAGCTTAGGGGGTGCAGTGCGAATCAATGAGCAGTTCTTC.

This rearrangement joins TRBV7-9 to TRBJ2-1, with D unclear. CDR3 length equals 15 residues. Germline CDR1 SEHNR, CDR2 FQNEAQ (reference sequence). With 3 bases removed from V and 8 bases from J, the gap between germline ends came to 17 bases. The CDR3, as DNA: TGTGCCAGCAGCTTCTCGCTCCCAGGTCCGGATGAGCAGTTCTTC. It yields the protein CASSFSLPGPDEQFF. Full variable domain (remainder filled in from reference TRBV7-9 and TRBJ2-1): DTGVSQNPRHKITKRGQNVTFRCDPISEHNRLYWYRQTLGQGPEFLTYFQNEAQLEKSRLLSDRFSAERPKGSFSTLEIQRTEQGDSAMYLCASSFSLPGPDEQFFGPGTRLTVL.

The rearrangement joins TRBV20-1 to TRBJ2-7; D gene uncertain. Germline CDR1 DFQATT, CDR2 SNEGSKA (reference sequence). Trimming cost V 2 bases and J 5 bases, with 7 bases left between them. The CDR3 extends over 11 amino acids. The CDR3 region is CSARSFDEQYF. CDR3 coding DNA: TGCAGTGCTAGAAGTTTCGACGAGCAGTACTTC.

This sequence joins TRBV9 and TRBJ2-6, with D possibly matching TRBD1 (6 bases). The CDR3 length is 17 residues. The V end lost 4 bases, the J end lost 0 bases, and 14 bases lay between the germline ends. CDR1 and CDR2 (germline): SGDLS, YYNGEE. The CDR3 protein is CASSPKTGLSGANVLTF. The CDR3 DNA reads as TGTGCCAGCAGCCCAAAGACAGGCCTCTCTGGGGCCAACGTCCTGACTTTC.

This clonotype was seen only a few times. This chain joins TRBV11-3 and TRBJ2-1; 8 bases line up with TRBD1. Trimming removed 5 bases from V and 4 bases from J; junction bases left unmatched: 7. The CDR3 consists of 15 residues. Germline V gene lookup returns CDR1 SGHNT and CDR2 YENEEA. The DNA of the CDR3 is TGTGCCAGCAGCCCAGGGGGCAGAGCTTACAATGAGCAGTTCTTC. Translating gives CASSPGGRAYNEQFF.

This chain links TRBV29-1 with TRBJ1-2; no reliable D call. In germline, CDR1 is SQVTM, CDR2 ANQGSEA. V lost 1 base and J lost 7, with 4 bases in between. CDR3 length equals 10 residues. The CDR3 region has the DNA TGCAGCGTTGAAGCCCCTGGCTACACCTTC. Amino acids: CSVEAPGYTF.

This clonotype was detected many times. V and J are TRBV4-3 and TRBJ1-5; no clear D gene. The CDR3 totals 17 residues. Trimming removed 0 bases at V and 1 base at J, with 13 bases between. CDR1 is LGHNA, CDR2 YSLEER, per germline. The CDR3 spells CASSQERPQSSNQPQHF. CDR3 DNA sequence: TGCGCCAGCAGCCAAGAGCGTCCACAGAGCAGCAATCAGCCCCAGCATTTT.

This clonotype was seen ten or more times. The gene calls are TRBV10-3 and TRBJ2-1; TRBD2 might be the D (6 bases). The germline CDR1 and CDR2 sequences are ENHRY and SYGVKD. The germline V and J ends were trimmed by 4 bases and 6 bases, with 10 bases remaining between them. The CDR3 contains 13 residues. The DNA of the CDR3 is TGTGCCATCAGTGGACTAGTCTCCAATGAGCAGTTCTTC. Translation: CAISGLVSNEQFF.

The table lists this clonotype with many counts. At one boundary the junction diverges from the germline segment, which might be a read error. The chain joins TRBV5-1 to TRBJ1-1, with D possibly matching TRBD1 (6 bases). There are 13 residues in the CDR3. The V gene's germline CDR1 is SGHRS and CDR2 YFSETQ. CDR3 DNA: TGTGCCAGCAGCTTAGGGGGAGTCACTGAAGCTTTCTTT. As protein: CASSLGGVTEAFF.

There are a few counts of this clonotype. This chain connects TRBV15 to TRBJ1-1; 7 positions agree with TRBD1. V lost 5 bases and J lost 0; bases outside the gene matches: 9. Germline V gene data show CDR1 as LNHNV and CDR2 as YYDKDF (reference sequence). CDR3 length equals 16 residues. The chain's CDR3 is CATSSGTVLMNTEAFF. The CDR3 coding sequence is TGTGCCACCAGCTCCGGGACAGTGCTCATGAACACTGAAGCTTTCTTT.

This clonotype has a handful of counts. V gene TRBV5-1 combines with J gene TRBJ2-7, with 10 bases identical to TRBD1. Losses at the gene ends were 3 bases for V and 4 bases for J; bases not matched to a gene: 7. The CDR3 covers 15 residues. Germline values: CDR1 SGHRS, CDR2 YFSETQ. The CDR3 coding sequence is TGCGCCAGCAGCTCCGGACAGGGGGAATGGTACGAGCAGTACTTC. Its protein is CASSSGQGEWYEQYF.

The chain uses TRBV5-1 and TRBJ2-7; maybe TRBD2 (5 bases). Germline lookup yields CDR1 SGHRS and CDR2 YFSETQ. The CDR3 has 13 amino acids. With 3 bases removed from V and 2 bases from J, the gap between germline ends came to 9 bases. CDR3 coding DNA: TGCGCCAGCAGCTCGTCGGGGACCTACGAGCAGTACTTC. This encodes CASSSSGTYEQYF.

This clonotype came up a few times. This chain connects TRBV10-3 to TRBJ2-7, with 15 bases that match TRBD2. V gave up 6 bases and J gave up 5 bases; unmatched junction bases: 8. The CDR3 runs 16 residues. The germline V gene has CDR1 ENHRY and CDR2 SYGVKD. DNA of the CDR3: TGTGCCATCAGCCCCGGACTAGCGGGAGGGTCCCACGAGCAGTACTTC. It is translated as CAISPGLAGGSHEQYF.

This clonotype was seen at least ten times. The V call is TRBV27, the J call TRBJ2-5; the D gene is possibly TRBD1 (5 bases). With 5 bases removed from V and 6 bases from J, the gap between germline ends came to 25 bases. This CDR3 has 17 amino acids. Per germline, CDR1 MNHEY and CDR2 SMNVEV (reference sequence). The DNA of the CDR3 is TGTGCCAGCAGTCCCCAATGGACACGATATCCCCCACAGACCCAGTACTTC. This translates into CASSPQWTRYPPQTQYF.

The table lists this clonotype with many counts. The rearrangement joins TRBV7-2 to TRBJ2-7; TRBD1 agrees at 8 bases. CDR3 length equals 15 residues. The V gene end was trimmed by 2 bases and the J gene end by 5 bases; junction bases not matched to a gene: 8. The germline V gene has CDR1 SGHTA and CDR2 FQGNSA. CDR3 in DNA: TGTGCCAGCAGCTTAAATGACAGGGGAAATAACGAGCAGTACTTC. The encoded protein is CASSLNDRGNNEQYF. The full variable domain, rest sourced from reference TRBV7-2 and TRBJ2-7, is GAGVSQSPSNKVTEKGKDVELRCDPISGHTALYWYRQSLGQGLEFLIYFQGNSAPDKSGLPSDRFSAERTGGSVSTLTIQRTQQEDSAVYLCASSLNDRGNNEQYFGPGTRLTVT.

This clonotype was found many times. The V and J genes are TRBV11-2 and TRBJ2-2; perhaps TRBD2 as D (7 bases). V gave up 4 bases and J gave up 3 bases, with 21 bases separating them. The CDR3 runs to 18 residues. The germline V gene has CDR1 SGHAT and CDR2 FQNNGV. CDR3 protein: CASSSYTGWGGHTGELFF. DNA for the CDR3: TGTGCCAGCAGCTCTTATACAGGGTGGGGGGGACACACCGGGGAGCTGTTTTTT.

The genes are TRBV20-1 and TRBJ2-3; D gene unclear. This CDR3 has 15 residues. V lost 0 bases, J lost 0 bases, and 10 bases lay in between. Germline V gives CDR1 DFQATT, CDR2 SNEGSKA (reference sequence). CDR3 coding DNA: TGCAGTGCTAGAGATCAAGCGTCTAGCACAGATACGCAGTATTTT. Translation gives CSARDQASSTDTQYF.

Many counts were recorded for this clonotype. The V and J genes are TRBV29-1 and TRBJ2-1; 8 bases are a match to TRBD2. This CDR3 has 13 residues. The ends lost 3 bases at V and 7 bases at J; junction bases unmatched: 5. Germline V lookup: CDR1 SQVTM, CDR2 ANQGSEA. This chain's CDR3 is CSVDAGGHNEQFF. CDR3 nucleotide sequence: TGCAGCGTTGATGCGGGAGGACATAATGAGCAGTTCTTC.

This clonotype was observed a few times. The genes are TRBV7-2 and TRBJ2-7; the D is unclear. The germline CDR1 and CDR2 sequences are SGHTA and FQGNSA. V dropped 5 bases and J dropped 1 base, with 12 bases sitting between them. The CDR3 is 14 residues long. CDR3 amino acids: CASSPTWGSYEQYF. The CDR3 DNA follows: TGTGCCAGCAGCCCAACCTGGGGTTCCTACGAGCAGTACTTC.